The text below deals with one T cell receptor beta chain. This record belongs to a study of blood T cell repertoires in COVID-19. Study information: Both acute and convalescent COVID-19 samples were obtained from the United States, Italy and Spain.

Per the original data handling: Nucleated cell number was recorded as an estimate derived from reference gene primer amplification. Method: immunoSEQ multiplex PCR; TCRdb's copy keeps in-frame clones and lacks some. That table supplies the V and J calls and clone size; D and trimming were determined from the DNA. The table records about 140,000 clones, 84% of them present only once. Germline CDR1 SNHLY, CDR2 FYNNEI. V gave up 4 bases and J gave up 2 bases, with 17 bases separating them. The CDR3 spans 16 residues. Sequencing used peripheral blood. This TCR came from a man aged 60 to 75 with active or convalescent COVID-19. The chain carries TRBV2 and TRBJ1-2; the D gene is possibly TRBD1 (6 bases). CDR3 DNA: TGTGCCAGCAGTGGTTTGGGGGCCGACCTCAACTATGGCTACACCTTC. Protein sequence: CASSGLGADLNYGYTF.